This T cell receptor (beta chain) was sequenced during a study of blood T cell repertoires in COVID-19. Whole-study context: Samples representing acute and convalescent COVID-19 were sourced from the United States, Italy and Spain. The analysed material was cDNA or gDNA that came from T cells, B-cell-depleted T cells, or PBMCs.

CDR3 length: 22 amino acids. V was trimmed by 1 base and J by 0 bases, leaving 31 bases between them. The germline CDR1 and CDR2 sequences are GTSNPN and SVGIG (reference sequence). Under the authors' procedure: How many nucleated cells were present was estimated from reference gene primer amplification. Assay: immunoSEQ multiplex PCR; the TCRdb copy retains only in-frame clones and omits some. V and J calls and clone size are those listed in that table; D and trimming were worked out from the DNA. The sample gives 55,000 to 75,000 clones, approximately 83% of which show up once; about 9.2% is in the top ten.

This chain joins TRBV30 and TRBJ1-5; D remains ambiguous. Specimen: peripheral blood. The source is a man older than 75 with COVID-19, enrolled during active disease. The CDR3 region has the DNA TGTGCCTGGAGTGACCCCCCGTGGGCCTCGGCCGCCGGCACATATAGCAATCAGCCCCAGCATTTT. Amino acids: CAWSDPPWASAAGTYSNQPQHF.